These 30 T cell receptor beta chains originate from one sample sequenced in a study of control samples from healthy donors and cancer patients. Assay used: immunoSEQ multiplex PCR; TCRdb lists only in-frame clones, some missing. The sample lists 120,000 or so clones; roughly 90% were seen once. Sequenced input: blood. These receptors were collected from a man aged 50 or older in good health.

The rearrangement uses TRBV3-1 (or the pseudogene TRBV3-2) and TRBJ2-3, with 11 positions matching TRBD1. J lost 5 bases, V lost 2 bases, and 9 bases had no gene match. Per germline, CDR1 LGHDT and CDR2 YNNKEL (reference sequence). The CDR3 is 17 amino acids. The CDR3 reads CASSQYRGQGAVDTQYF. CDR3 coding DNA: TGTGCCAGCAGCCAATATCGTGGACAGGGGGCTGTAGATACGCAGTATTTT.

J is TRBJ2-7 and V is TRBV6-2 or TRBV6-3; either TRBD1 or TRBD2 may fit D (5 bases each). From germline, CDR1 is MNHEY and CDR2 SVGEGT. V shed 5 bases and J shed 2 bases, with 16 bases lying between them. This CDR3 region has 15 residues. CDR3 DNA: TGTGCCAGCAGTCTTTTGACGGGGCCCACCTACGAGCAGTACTTC. Amino acids: CASSLLTGPTYEQYF.

The chain is built from TRBV5-6 and TRBJ2-3, with D perhaps matching TRBD1 or TRBD2 (5 bases each). The CDR3 spans 15 residues. Germline assignment: CDR1 SGHDT and CDR2 YYEEEE. The germline V and J ends were trimmed by 4 bases and 3 bases, with 15 bases remaining between them. The CDR3: CASSTRVTGTDTQYF. CDR3 in DNA: TGTGCCAGCAGCACCAGGGTTACGGGGACAGATACGCAGTATTTT.

V and J are TRBV7-6 and TRBJ1-3; weak D call: TRBD1 (6 bases). CDR3 length: 15 residues. Germline V gene data show CDR1 as SGHVS and CDR2 as FNYEAQ. Trimming cost V 2 bases and J 4 bases, with 12 bases left between them. CDR3 loop: CASSLLTGPGNTIYF. CDR3 DNA sequence: TGTGCCAGCAGCTTACTGACAGGCCCGGGAAACACCATATATTTT.

This rearrangement joins TRBV10-3 to TRBJ1-1; D unresolved. This CDR3 is 14 amino acids long. The germline V and J ends were trimmed by 11 bases and 1 base, with 17 bases remaining between them. Germline lookup yields CDR1 ENHRY and CDR2 SYGVKD. CDR3 residues: CAVKPDGQNTEAFF. CDR3 nucleotides: TGTGCCGTAAAACCCGACGGGCAGAACACTGAAGCTTTCTTT.

The CDR3 bases are TGTGCCAGTAGTACGCCGCGGGGGGGGCCTGGAGATACGCAGTATTTT. Its protein product is CASSTPRGGPGDTQYF. The gene calls are TRBV19 and TRBJ2-3, with 9 bases lining up with TRBD2. J gave up 5 bases and V 4 bases, and 10 bases lay outside the gene matches. The CDR3 extends over 16 amino acids. Germline loops: CDR1 LNHDA, CDR2 SQIVND (reference sequence).

This rearrangement joins TRBV6-1 to TRBJ2-1; TRBD2 agrees at 9 bases. The V segment lost 2 bases and the J segment 8 bases; nucleotides outside the gene matches: 16. The germline V gene encodes CDR1 MNHNS and CDR2 SASEGT. This CDR3 spans 18 amino acids. The CDR3 is CASSEQDSLAGRGDEQFF. CDR3 nucleotides: TGTGCCAGCAGTGAACAAGATTCCCTAGCGGGGCGCGGGGATGAGCAGTTCTTC.

The chain uses TRBV18 and TRBJ1-1; 7 bases fit TRBD1. CDR1 is KGHSH, CDR2 LQKENI, per germline. V dropped 4 bases and J dropped 0; count of bases not matched to a gene: 8. This CDR3 has 16 amino acids. The chain's CDR3 is CASSQDRVFMNTEAFF. The CDR3 region has the DNA TGTGCCAGCTCACAAGACAGGGTGTTCATGAACACTGAAGCTTTCTTT.

The CDR3 bases are TGTGCCAGCATAGGGTACAATGAGCAGTTCTTC. Amino acid sequence: CASIGYNEQFF. This chain connects TRBV5-5 to TRBJ2-1; no firm D call. The V and J ends lost 6 bases and 4 bases respectively, with 5 bases between them. The V gene's germline CDR1 is SGHKS and CDR2 YYEKEE (reference sequence). This CDR3 has 11 amino acids.

The V gene is TRBV10-2, the J gene TRBJ1-3, with D perhaps TRBD1 (5 bases). V was clipped by 3 bases and J by 5 bases, with 14 bases between them. This CDR3 is built from 15 residues. Per germline, CDR1 WSHSY and CDR2 SAAADI. CDR3 sequence (DNA): TGCGCCAGCAGTGAAAGGGGAGGGGCGAGAAACACCATATATTTT. Protein sequence: CASSERGGARNTIYF.

The chain couples TRBV3-1 (or the pseudogene TRBV3-2) to TRBJ2-7; D might be TRBD1 (5 bases). Germline loops: CDR1 LGHDT, CDR2 YNNKEL (reference sequence). The CDR3 consists of 14 residues. The V gene lost 0 bases and the J gene lost 6 bases, with 12 bases spanning the gap. The CDR3 DNA is TGTGCCAGCAGCCAAGACAGGGTAGTAGGCGAGCAGTACTTC. Its protein is CASSQDRVVGEQYF.

V gene TRBV7-2 combines with J gene TRBJ1-3; 7 nucleotides line up with TRBD1. Trimming took 2 bases from V and 0 from J; bases not matched to a gene: 4. This CDR3 spans 16 amino acids. CDR1 and CDR2 from the germline V gene are SGHTA and FQGNSA. CDR3 DNA: TGTGCCAGCAGCTTAACTCCAGGGGGCTCTGGAAACACCATATATTTT. Its protein is CASSLTPGGSGNTIYF.

This clone was detected once. The chain employs TRBV4-1 and TRBJ1-2; unclear D gene. Germline CDR1 and CDR2: MGHRA and YSYEKL. Between the trimmed V and J ends, which lost 1 base and 6 bases, there was a span of 15 bases. The length of the CDR3 is 15 residues. The CDR3 sequence: CASSQGLGVEHGYTF. CDR3 coding DNA: TGCGCCAGCAGCCAAGGTCTGGGCGTAGAGCATGGCTACACCTTC.

This clone occurred once. The V call is TRBV5-6, the J call TRBJ2-1; D uncertain. V lost 4 bases, J lost 0 bases, and 11 bases lay in between. CDR1 is SGHDT and CDR2 is YYEEEE in the germline V gene. CDR3 length: 15 amino acids. The CDR3 DNA follows: TGTGCCAGCAGCGACCGGGCGGCCTCCTACAATGAGCAGTTCTTC. It yields the protein CASSDRAASYNEQFF.

This clone has just one count. The chain employs TRBV24-1 and TRBJ2-5, with D tentatively TRBD1 or TRBD2 (5 bases each). The germline V and J ends were trimmed by 3 bases and 1 base, with 17 bases remaining between them. Germline assignment: CDR1 KGHDR and CDR2 SFDVKD. The CDR3 is 17 amino acids. The CDR3 nucleotides are TGTGCCACCAGTGATACCTTGGGGGAAGGGCCCCAAGAGACCCAGTACTTC. Its translation: CATSDTLGEGPQETQYF.

CDR3 DNA: TGTGCCAGCAGCCTCGGGACAGGGGACACAGATACGCAGTATTTT. It yields the protein CASSLGTGDTDTQYF. The chain links TRBV6-4 to TRBJ2-3; the match to TRBD1 covers 10 bases. The CDR3 has 15 amino acids. With 6 bases clipped from V and 2 bases from J, the junction kept 5 bases outside the gene matches. CDR1 MRHNA and CDR2 SNTAGT come from the germline V gene.

The chain employs TRBV6-5 and TRBJ1-5, with TRBD1 matching 7 bases. The germline CDR1 and CDR2 sequences are MNHEY and SVGAGI. The junction had 13 bases not matched to a gene; V was cut back by 7 bases and J by 7 bases. The CDR3 loop spans 15 amino acids. CDR3 DNA: TGTGCCAGCATTCAGGGGGTAATTAACACCCAGCCCCAGCATTTT. Translation: CASIQGVINTQPQHF.

The chain combines TRBV30 with TRBJ2-7, with a tentative D call TRBD2 (5 bases). V lost 7 bases and J 4 bases, leaving 17 bases between the germline ends. The germline CDR1 and CDR2 sequences are GTSNPN and SVGIG (reference sequence). There are 13 residues in the CDR3. CDR3 region: CASTTGNGYEQYF. CDR3 DNA: TGTGCCTCTACGACCGGGAATGGGTACGAGCAGTACTTC.

The chain carries TRBV27 and TRBJ1-5; TRBD1 might be the D (5 bases). Germline CDR1 is MNHEY and CDR2 is SMNVEV (reference sequence). The V end lost 0 bases, the J end lost 7 bases, and 10 bases lay between the germline ends. The CDR3 runs 14 residues. DNA of the CDR3: TGTGCCAGCAGTTTATCAGGGGTAGGGCAGCCCCAGCATTTT. Translation gives CASSLSGVGQPQHF.

The V call is TRBV29-1, the J call TRBJ1-5, with 7 bases fitting TRBD1. The CDR3 is made up of 12 amino acids. From germline, CDR1 is SQVTM and CDR2 ANQGSEA. The junction had 2 bases not matched to a gene; V was cut back by 5 bases and J by 4 bases. The CDR3 loop is CSVKDRNQPQHF. The CDR3 nucleotides read TGCAGCGTTAAGGACAGGAATCAGCCCCAGCATTTT.

The genes are TRBV27 and TRBJ2-7; possibly TRBD1 for D (6 bases). V was pared by 4 bases and J by 0 bases, with 13 bases between. The CDR3 runs to 15 residues. CDR1 and CDR2 (germline): MNHEY, SMNVEV (reference sequence). The CDR3 DNA reads TGTGCCAGCAGTTCCCAGGGGACGAGCTCCTACGAGCAGTACTTC. The encoded protein is CASSSQGTSSYEQYF.

This sequence joins TRBV18 and TRBJ2-5; D perhaps matches TRBD1 (6 bases). The CDR3 is 13 amino acids. Germline V lookup: CDR1 KGHSH, CDR2 LQKENI. V gave up 4 bases and J gave up 5 bases, with 11 bases separating them. The CDR3 loop reads CASSLTGRETQYF. The CDR3 DNA is TGTGCCAGCTCACTAACAGGGCGGGAGACCCAGTACTTC.

The chain is built from TRBV6-6 and TRBJ1-3, with 8 nucleotides matching TRBD1. Unmatched junction bases numbered 13, after V lost 8 bases and J lost 4 bases. Per germline, CDR1 MNHNY and CDR2 SVGAGI (reference sequence). The CDR3 has 16 amino acids. The CDR3 coding sequence is TGTGCCAGCGGATATTTGACAGGGGCCCCGGGAAACACCATATATTTT. Amino acids: CASGYLTGAPGNTIYF.

The genes are TRBV6-4 and TRBJ1-6; D unclear. The V gene lost 5 bases and the J gene lost 4 bases, with 6 bases spanning the gap. Germline CDR1 MRHNA, CDR2 SNTAGT. The CDR3 is made up of 13 amino acids. CDR3 region: CASSRVYNSPLHF. CDR3 DNA sequence: TGTGCCAGCAGTCGAGTTTATAATTCACCCCTCCACTTT.

The gene calls are TRBV6-5 and TRBJ1-4; D gene unclear. The ends were cut back, 6 bases at V and 3 bases at J, with 8 bases in the middle. The CDR3 consists of 13 residues. Germline-derived CDR1 and CDR2 are MNHEY and SVGAGI. The CDR3 protein is CASSGDPNEKLFF. In nucleotides, the CDR3 is TGTGCCAGCAGCGGCGACCCTAATGAAAAACTGTTTTTT.

The V call is TRBV11-3, the J call TRBJ2-2, with D possibly being TRBD2 (7 bases). V dropped 5 bases and J dropped 5 bases, with 21 bases sitting between them. The CDR3 is 17 residues long. Per germline, CDR1 SGHNT and CDR2 YENEEA. CDR3 amino acids: CASSPRRPGGETGELFF. CDR3 nucleotides: TGTGCCAGCAGCCCTAGGCGACCGGGGGGCGAGACCGGGGAGCTGTTTTTT.

The chain has TRBV5-1 and TRBJ2-7, with 7 bases aligning to TRBD1. J gave up 2 bases and V 4 bases, and 3 bases lay outside the gene matches. This CDR3 has 13 residues. The germline V gene encodes CDR1 SGHRS and CDR2 YFSETQ. The CDR3 is CASSHGQAYEQYF. The CDR3 DNA follows: TGCGCCAGCAGCCACGGACAGGCCTACGAGCAGTACTTC.

The genes are TRBV19 and TRBJ1-2; 10 positions match TRBD1. Trimming took 7 bases from V and 3 from J; bases not matched to a gene: 14. Germline loops: CDR1 LNHDA, CDR2 SQIVND (reference sequence). This CDR3 comprises 17 residues. The CDR3 is CASKPGQGPFWDYGYTF. The CDR3 DNA sequence: TGTGCCAGTAAACCGGGACAGGGGCCCTTCTGGGACTATGGCTACACCTTC. The full variable domain, with the rest looked up from reference TRBV19 and TRBJ1-2, is DGGITQSPKYLFRKEGQNVTLSCEQNLNHDAMYWYRQDPGQGLRLIYYSQIVNDFQKGDIAEGYSVSREKKESFPLTVTSAQKNPTAFYLCASKPGQGPFWDYGYTFGSGTRLTVV.

V is TRBV6-5 and J is TRBJ2-7, with D perhaps given as TRBD1 or TRBD2 (5 bases each). Germline V gene lookup returns CDR1 MNHEY and CDR2 SVGAGI. V was cut by 3 bases and J by 5 bases, with 17 bases left in between. CDR3 length: 15 residues. The CDR3 sequence: CASSYRRGTGHEQYF. The CDR3 nucleotides read TGTGCCAGCAGTTATCGTCGAGGGACCGGCCACGAGCAGTACTTC.

The rearrangement joins TRBV19 to TRBJ1-6, with D maybe TRBD1 (5 bases). Trimming pared 0 bases from V and 7 bases from J, leaving 16 bases between. The CDR3 runs 17 residues. Looked up from germline, CDR1 is LNHDA and CDR2 is SQIVND (reference sequence). The CDR3 region is CASSIDLPGMVNSPLHF. The CDR3 DNA sequence: TGTGCCAGTAGTATAGATTTACCAGGGATGGTCAATTCACCCCTCCACTTT.